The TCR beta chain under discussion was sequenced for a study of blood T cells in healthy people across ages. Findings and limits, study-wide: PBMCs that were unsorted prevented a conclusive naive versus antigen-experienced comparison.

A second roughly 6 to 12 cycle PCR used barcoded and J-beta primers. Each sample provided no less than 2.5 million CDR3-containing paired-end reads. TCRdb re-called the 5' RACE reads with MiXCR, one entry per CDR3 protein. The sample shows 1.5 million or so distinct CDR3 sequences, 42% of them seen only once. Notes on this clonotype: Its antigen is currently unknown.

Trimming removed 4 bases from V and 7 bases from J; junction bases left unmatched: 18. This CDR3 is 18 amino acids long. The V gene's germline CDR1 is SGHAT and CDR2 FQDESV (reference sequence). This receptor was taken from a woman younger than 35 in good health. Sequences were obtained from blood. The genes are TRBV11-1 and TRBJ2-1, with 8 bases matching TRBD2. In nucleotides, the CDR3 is TGTGCCAGCAGCTCCCAACCCCGGCTAGCGGGTGAAATAAATGAGCAGTTCTTC. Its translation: CASSSQPRLAGEINEQFF.